Listed below are T cell receptor beta chains from one sample, sequenced in a study of CD8+ T cells in alopecia areata. Using immunoSEQ multiplex PCR, the repertoire was profiled, and TCRdb retains in-frame clones only, with some absent. The sample comprises about 170,000 clones, about 70% of which are singletons, and over 10% rests with the top ten. The specimen comprised CD8+ T cells sorted from blood, sampled at week 0. The receptors were sampled from a human donor with alopecia areata. The CDR3 runs from the conserved cysteine through the conserved F or W. D genes are given only for firm matches. Not every row has a clone size; where given, it reads once, few, many or a size class.

d_gene: -
j_gene: TRBJ1-2
len: 13
v_gene: TRBV13
abundance: -
CDR3aa: CASSLSTNYGYTF
CDR3nt: TGTGCCAGCAGCTTAAGTACTAACTATGGCTACACCTTC

d_gene: TRBD1
j_gene: TRBJ1-5
len: 16
v_gene: TRBV6-1
abundance: -
CDR3aa: CASSEAATGKGQPQHF
CDR3nt: TGTGCCAGCAGTGAAGCGGCGACAGGGAAGGGCCAGCCCCAGCATTTT

d_gene: -
j_gene: TRBJ2-5
len: 13
v_gene: TRBV27
abundance: -
CDR3aa: CASSFPGQETQYF
CDR3nt: TGTGCCAGCAGTTTTCCGGGCCAAGAGACCCAGTACTTC

d_gene: -
j_gene: TRBJ2-5
len: 15
v_gene: TRBV2
abundance: -
CDR3aa: CASRDLGRIQETQYF
CDR3nt: TGTGCCAGCAGAGACCTAGGACGGATCCAAGAGACCCAGTACTTC

d_gene: TRBD1
j_gene: TRBJ1-4
len: 16
v_gene: TRBV7-9
abundance: -
CDR3aa: CASSLNQGQGFGKLFF
CDR3nt: TGTGCCAGCAGCTTAAATCAGGGACAGGGATTCGGAAAACTGTTTTTT

d_gene: -
j_gene: TRBJ1-2
len: 13
v_gene: TRBV6-5
abundance: -
CDR3aa: CASSYSGEYGYTF
CDR3nt: TGTGCCAGCAGTTACTCGGGGGAATATGGCTACACCTTC

d_gene: -
j_gene: TRBJ1-2
len: 12
v_gene: TRBV6-1
abundance: -
CDR3aa: CASEGPTYGYTF
CDR3nt: TGTGCCAGCGAGGGACCAACGTATGGCTACACCTTC

d_gene: TRBD1
j_gene: TRBJ2-2
len: 15
v_gene: TRBV2
abundance: -
CDR3aa: CASRGGGQGAGELFF
CDR3nt: TGTGCCAGCAGGGGTGGAGGACAGGGGGCCGGGGAGCTGTTTTTT

d_gene: -
j_gene: TRBJ1-1
len: 11
v_gene: TRBV7-8
abundance: -
CDR3aa: CATLWGTEAFF
CDR3nt: TGTGCCACCCTTTGGGGTACTGAAGCTTTCTTT

d_gene: TRBD2
j_gene: TRBJ2-7
len: 14
v_gene: TRBV30
abundance: few
CDR3aa: CAWSVGGGRNEQYF
CDR3nt: TGTGCCTGGAGTGTGGGCGGGGGGCGTAACGAGCAGTACTTC

d_gene: -
j_gene: TRBJ1-2
len: 13
v_gene: TRBV19
abundance: -
CDR3aa: CASSGTDFYGYTF
CDR3nt: TGTGCCAGTAGCGGAACAGATTTCTATGGCTACACCTTC

d_gene: -
j_gene: TRBJ1-2
len: 14
v_gene: TRBV30
abundance: -
CDR3aa: CAWSVHGPAYGYTF
CDR3nt: TGTGCCTGGAGTGTACACGGCCCGGCCTATGGCTACACCTTC

d_gene: TRBD2
j_gene: TRBJ2-5
len: 14
v_gene: TRBV11-2
abundance: -
CDR3aa: CASRSPSGGKTQYF
CDR3nt: TGTGCCAGCAGATCACCCAGCGGGGGAAAGACCCAGTACTTC

d_gene: -
j_gene: TRBJ1-4
len: 16
v_gene: TRBV7-9
abundance: -
CDR3aa: CASSPANHRTNEKLFF
CDR3nt: TGTGCCAGCAGCCCTGCCAATCACAGAACTAATGAAAAACTGTTTTTT

d_gene: -
j_gene: TRBJ2-1
len: 13
v_gene: TRBV6-5
abundance: -
CDR3aa: CASRLGSYNEQFF
CDR3nt: TGTGCCAGCAGATTGGGTTCCTACAATGAGCAGTTCTTC

d_gene: TRBD1
j_gene: TRBJ1-1
len: 11
v_gene: TRBV27
abundance: -
CDR3aa: CASSSTGEAFF
CDR3nt: TGTGCCAGCAGTTCGACAGGGGAAGCTTTCTTT

d_gene: TRBD1
j_gene: TRBJ1-2
len: 12
v_gene: TRBV5-1
abundance: -
CDR3aa: CASRGQIYGYTF
CDR3nt: TGCGCCAGCAGGGGACAGATCTATGGCTACACCTTC

d_gene: -
j_gene: TRBJ2-1
len: 14
v_gene: TRBV9
abundance: -
CDR3aa: CASSVRTANNEQFF
CDR3nt: TGTGCCAGCAGCGTAAGGACAGCGAACAATGAGCAGTTCTTC

d_gene: TRBD1
j_gene: TRBJ2-2
len: 15
v_gene: TRBV9
abundance: -
CDR3aa: CASSPRTGRTGELFF
CDR3nt: TGTGCCAGCAGCCCGCGGACAGGGCGAACCGGGGAGCTGTTTTTT

d_gene: -
j_gene: TRBJ2-7
len: 12
v_gene: TRBV7-9
abundance: few
CDR3aa: CASSPGPYEQYF
CDR3nt: TGTGCCAGCAGCCCCGGGCCTTACGAGCAGTACTTC

d_gene: -
j_gene: TRBJ2-1
len: 15
v_gene: TRBV30
abundance: few
CDR3aa: CAWSVYSSPHNEQFF
CDR3nt: TGTGCCTGGAGTGTATACTCCTCCCCCCACAATGAGCAGTTCTTC

d_gene: TRBD1
j_gene: TRBJ1-4
len: 17
v_gene: TRBV7-9
abundance: -
CDR3aa: CASSSRLGQQTNEKLFF
CDR3nt: TGTGCCAGCAGCTCGCGTCTGGGACAGCAAACTAATGAAAAACTGTTTTTT

d_gene: -
j_gene: TRBJ2-3
len: 14
v_gene: TRBV5-1
abundance: few
CDR3aa: CASSLESPGDTQYF
CDR3nt: TGCGCCAGCAGCTTGGAGTCTCCAGGGGATACGCAGTATTTT

d_gene: -
j_gene: TRBJ2-5
len: 14
v_gene: TRBV29-1
abundance: -
CDR3aa: CSVEVGGSPRAQYF
CDR3nt: TGCAGCGTTGAAGTAGGCGGCAGCCCCAGGGCCCAGTACTTC

d_gene: -
j_gene: TRBJ2-1
len: 14
v_gene: TRBV5-6
abundance: -
CDR3aa: CASSDVGGPLGQFF
CDR3nt: TGTGCCAGCAGCGATGTGGGAGGTCCACTGGGGCAGTTCTTC

d_gene: -
j_gene: TRBJ2-7
len: 17
v_gene: TRBV12-5
abundance: few
CDR3aa: CASGLKPSGISSYEQYF
CDR3nt: TGTGCTAGTGGTTTGAAACCTTCAGGAATCTCCTCCTACGAGCAGTACTTC

d_gene: -
j_gene: TRBJ2-1
len: 14
v_gene: TRBV30
abundance: -
CDR3aa: CAWSAWPLGNEQFF
CDR3nt: TGTGCCTGGAGTGCCTGGCCTCTCGGTAATGAGCAGTTCTTC

d_gene: TRBD2
j_gene: TRBJ2-3
len: 15
v_gene: TRBV9
abundance: few
CDR3aa: CASSAGTSGGDTQYF
CDR3nt: TGTGCCAGCAGCGCCGGGACTAGTGGTGGAGATACGCAGTATTTT

d_gene: TRBD2
j_gene: TRBJ2-3
len: 18
v_gene: TRBV12-5
abundance: -
CDR3aa: CASGLLLTSGGAPDTQYF
CDR3nt: TGTGCTAGTGGTTTGCTCCTGACTAGCGGGGGGGCCCCAGATACGCAGTATTTT

d_gene: -
j_gene: TRBJ1-2
len: 14
v_gene: TRBV25-1
abundance: -
CDR3aa: CASSTWMGGGGYTF
CDR3nt: TGTGCCAGCAGTACCTGGATGGGGGGCGGTGGCTACACCTTC

d_gene: -
j_gene: TRBJ1-2
len: 13
v_gene: TRBV19
abundance: -
CDR3aa: CASSITVNYGYTF
CDR3nt: TGTGCCAGTAGTATAACGGTGAACTATGGCTACACCTTC

d_gene: -
j_gene: TRBJ2-7
len: 16
v_gene: TRBV4-1
abundance: -
CDR3aa: CASSLSGAYVTYEQYF
CDR3nt: TGCGCCAGCAGCCTATCCGGGGCCTACGTTACCTACGAGCAGTACTTC

d_gene: -
j_gene: TRBJ2-7
len: 11
v_gene: TRBV27
abundance: -
CDR3aa: CASSLGDEQYF
CDR3nt: TGTGCCAGCAGTTTAGGTGACGAGCAGTACTTC

d_gene: -
j_gene: TRBJ1-2
len: 12
v_gene: TRBV27
abundance: -
CDR3aa: CASSSGNYGHTF
CDR3nt: TGTGCCAGCAGTTCGGGGAACTATGGCCACACCTTC

d_gene: -
j_gene: TRBJ2-7
len: 14
v_gene: TRBV13
abundance: -
CDR3aa: CASSGGTKAYEQYF
CDR3nt: TGTGCCAGCAGCGGCGGGACAAAAGCCTACGAGCAGTACTTC

d_gene: TRBD1
j_gene: TRBJ1-5
len: 15
v_gene: TRBV6-5
abundance: -
CDR3aa: CASRPQGEGNQPQHF
CDR3nt: TGTGCCAGCAGGCCCCAGGGGGAAGGCAATCAGCCCCAGCATTTT

d_gene: -
j_gene: TRBJ2-2
len: 15
v_gene: TRBV7-9
abundance: -
CDR3aa: CASSLIAPGTGELFF
CDR3nt: TGTGCCAGCAGCTTGATTGCACCCGGAACCGGGGAGCTGTTTTTT

d_gene: -
j_gene: TRBJ1-1
len: 12
v_gene: TRBV9
abundance: -
CDR3aa: CASSVGGTEAFF
CDR3nt: TGTGCCAGCAGCGTCGGGGGCACTGAAGCTTTCTTT

d_gene: -
j_gene: TRBJ1-1
len: 11
v_gene: TRBV2
abundance: -
CDR3aa: CVVPVNTEAFF
CDR3nt: TGTGTTGTACCAGTGAACACTGAAGCTTTCTTT